The entry below describes one T cell receptor beta chain. Antigen specificity is unknown. CDR3 length equals 15 residues. Germline V gene lookup returns CDR1 LNHDA and CDR2 SQIVND (reference sequence). The V gene end was trimmed by 10 bases and the J gene end by 0 bases; junction bases not matched to a gene: 9. TCRdb reprocessed the 5' RACE reads with MiXCR, giving one entry per CDR3 protein. The top ten clones hold 30% to 45% of a sample with around 200,000 distinct CDR3 sequences, roughly 9.6% of them seen once. These data are taken from a study of T cells after yellow fever vaccination. Notes on the study in general: Overall, a small share of clonotypes was seen in both CD4 and CD8 compartments.

This receptor was obtained from a man between 18 and 29 years old who received the YFV17D yellow fever vaccine. The V and J genes are TRBV19 and TRBJ2-5, with 9 bases aligning to TRBD2. The material was CD8+ T cells sorted from PBMCs, obtained 15 days after the yellow fever booster vaccination. The CDR3 region has the DNA TGTGCCACTCAGTCGCTAGCGGGGAACCAAGAGACCCAGTACTTC. This gives the protein CATQSLAGNQETQYF.